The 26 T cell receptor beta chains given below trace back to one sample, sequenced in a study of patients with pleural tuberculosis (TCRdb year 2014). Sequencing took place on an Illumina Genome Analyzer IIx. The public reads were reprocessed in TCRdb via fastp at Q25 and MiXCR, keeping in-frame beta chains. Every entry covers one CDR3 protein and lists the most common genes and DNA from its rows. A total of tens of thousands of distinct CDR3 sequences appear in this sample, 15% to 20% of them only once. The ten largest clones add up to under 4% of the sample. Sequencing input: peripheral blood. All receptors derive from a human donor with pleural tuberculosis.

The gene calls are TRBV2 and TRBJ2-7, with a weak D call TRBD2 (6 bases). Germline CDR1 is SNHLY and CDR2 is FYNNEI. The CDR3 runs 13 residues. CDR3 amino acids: CTTCGGRRDEQYF. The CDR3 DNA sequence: TGTACCACCTGCGGAGGGCGTAGGGACGAGCAGTACTTC.

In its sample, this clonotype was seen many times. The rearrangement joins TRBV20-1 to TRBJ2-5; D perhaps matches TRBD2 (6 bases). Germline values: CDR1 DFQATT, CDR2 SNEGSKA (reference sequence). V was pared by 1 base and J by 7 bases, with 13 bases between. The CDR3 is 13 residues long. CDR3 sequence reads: CSARGAGKGTQYF. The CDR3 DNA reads TGCAGTGCTAGAGGGGCGGGGAAAGGGACCCAGTACTTC.

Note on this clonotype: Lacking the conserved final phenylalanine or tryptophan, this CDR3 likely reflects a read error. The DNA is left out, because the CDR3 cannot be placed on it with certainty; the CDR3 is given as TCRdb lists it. CDR3 residues: CASSPDAARPYGYNL. This chain uses TRBV5-1 with TRBJ1-2. The CDR3 adds up to 15 amino acids, both ends counted. Germline-derived CDR1 and CDR2 are SGHRS and YFSETQ.

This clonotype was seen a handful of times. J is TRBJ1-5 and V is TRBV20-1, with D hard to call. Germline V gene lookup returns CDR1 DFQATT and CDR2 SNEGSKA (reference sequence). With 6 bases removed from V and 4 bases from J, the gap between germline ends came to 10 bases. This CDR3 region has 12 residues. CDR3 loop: CSAEAGNQPQHF. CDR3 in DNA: TGCAGTGCGGAGGCGGGAAATCAGCCCCAGCATTTT.

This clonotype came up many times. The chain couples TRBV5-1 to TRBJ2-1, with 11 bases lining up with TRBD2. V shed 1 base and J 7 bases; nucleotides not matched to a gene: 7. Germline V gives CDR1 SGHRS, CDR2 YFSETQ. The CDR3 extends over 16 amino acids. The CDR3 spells CASSLSRLAGGNEQFF. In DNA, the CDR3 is TGCGCCAGCAGCTTGAGCCGCTTAGCGGGGGGGAATGAGCAGTTCTTC.

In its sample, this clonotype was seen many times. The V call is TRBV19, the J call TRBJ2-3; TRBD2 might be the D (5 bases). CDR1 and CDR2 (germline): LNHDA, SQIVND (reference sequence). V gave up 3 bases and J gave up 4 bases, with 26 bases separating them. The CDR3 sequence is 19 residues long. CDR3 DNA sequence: TGTGCCAGTAGTATTACTTCCCTCGGACGGGGAAGTTATGCAGATACGCAGTATTTT. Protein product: CASSITSLGRGSYADTQYF.

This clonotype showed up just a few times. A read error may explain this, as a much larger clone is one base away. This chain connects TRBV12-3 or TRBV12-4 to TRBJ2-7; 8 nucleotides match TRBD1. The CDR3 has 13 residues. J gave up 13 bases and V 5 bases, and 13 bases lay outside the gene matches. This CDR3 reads CASSPLDRVLLYF. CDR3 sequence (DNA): TGTGCCAGCAGTCCCTTGGACAGGGTTCTTTTATACTTC.

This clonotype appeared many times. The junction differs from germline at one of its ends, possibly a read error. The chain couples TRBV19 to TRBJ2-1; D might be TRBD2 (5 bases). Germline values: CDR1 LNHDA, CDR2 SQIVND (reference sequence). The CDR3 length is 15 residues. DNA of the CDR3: TGTGCCAGTAGTATAGCGGGGAACGACTACGATGAGCAGTTCTTC. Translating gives CASSIAGNDYDEQFF.

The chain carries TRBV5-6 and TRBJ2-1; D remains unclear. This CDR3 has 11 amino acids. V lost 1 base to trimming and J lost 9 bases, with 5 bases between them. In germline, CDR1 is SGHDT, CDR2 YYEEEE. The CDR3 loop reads CASSLFGEQFF. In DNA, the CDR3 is TGTGCCAGCAGCTTGTTCGGTGAGCAGTTCTTC. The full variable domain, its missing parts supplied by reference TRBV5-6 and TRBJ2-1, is DAGVTQSPTHLIKTRGQQVTLRCSPKSGHDTVSWYQQALGQGPQFIFQYYEEEERQRGNFPDRFSGHQFPNYSSELNVNALLLGDSALYLCASSLFGEQFFGPGTRLTVL.

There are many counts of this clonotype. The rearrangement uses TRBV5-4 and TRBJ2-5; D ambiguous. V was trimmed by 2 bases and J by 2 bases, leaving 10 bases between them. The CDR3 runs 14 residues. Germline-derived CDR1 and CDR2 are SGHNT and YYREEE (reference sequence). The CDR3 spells CASSFVPSQETQYF. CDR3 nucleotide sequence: TGTGCCAGCAGCTTTGTTCCATCGCAAGAGACCCAGTACTTC.

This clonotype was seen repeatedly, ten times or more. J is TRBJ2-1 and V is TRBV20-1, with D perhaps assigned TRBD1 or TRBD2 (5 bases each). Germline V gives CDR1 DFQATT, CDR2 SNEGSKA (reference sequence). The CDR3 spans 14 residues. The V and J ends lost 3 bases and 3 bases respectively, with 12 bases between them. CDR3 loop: CSARSGADYNEQFF. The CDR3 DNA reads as TGCAGTGCTAGGTCCGGGGCTGACTACAATGAGCAGTTCTTC.

CDR3 residues: CSVGGQGLSSAYEQYF. The CDR3 DNA reads as TGCAGCGTGGGGGGACAGGGGTTGTCATCGGCCTACGAGCAGTACTTC. This chain joins TRBV29-1 and TRBJ2-7; 10 bases map to TRBD1. Per germline, CDR1 SQVTM and CDR2 ANQGSEA. The trim removed 6 bases at V and 2 bases at J, leaving 13 bases unmatched. This CDR3 region has 16 residues.

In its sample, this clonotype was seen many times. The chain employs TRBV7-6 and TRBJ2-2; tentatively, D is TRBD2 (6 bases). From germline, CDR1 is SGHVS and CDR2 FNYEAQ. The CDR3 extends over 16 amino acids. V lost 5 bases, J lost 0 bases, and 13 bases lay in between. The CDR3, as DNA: TGTGCCAGCAGCCAAAACGCGGGACCGAACACCGGGGAGCTGTTTTTT. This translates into CASSQNAGPNTGELFF.

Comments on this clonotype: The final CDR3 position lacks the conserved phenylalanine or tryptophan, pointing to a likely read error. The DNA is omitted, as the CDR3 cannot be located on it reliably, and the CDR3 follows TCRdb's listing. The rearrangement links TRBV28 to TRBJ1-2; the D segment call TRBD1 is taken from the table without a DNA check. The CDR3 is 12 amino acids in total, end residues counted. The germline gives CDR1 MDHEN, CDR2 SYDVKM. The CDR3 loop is CASSFPGGGHTL.

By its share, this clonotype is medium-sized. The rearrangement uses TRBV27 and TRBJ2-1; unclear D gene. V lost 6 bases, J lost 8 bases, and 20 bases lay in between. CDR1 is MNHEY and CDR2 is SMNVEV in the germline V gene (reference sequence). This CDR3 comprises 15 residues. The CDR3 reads CASRYRVGLADEQFF. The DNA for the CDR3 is TGTGCCAGCAGGTATAGGGTGGGTTTGGCCGATGAGCAGTTCTTC.

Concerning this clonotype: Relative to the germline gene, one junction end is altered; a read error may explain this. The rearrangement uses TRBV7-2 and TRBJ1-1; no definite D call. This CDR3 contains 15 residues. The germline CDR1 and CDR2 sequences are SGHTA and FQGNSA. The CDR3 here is CASSFTEGMNTVAFF. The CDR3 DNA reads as TGTGCCAGCAGCTTTACGGAGGGAATGAACACTGTAGCTTTCTTT.

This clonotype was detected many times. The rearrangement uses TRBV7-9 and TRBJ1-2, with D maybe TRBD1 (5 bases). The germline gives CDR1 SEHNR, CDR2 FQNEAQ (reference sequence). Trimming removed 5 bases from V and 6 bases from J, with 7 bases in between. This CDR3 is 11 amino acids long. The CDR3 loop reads CASSPRDGYTF. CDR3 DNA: TGTGCCAGCAGCCCCAGGGATGGCTACACCTTC. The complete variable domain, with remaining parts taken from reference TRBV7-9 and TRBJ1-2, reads DTGVSQNPRHKITKRGQNVTFRCDPISEHNRLYWYRQTLGQGPEFLTYFQNEAQLEKSRLLSDRFSAERPKGSFSTLEIQRTEQGDSAMYLCASSPRDGYTFGSGTRLTVV.

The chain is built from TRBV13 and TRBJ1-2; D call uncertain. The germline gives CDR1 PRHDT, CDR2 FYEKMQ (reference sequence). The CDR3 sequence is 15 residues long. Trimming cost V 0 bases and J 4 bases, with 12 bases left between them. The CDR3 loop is CASSLGPGGSYGYTF. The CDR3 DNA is TGTGCCAGCAGCTTAGGCCCGGGAGGCTCCTATGGCTACACCTTC.

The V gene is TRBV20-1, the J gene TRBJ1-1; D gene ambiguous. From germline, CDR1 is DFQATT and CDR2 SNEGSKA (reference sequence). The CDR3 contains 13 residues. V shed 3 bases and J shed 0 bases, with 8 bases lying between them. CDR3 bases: TGCAGTGCTAGTGGTCGGATGAACACTGAAGCTTTCTTT. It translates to CSASGRMNTEAFF.

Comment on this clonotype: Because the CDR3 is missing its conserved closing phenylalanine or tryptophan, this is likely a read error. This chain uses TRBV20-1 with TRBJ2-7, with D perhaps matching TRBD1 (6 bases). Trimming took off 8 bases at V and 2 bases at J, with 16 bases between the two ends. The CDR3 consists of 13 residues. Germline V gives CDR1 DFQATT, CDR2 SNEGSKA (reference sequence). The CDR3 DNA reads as TGCAGTCGCTCGGGACACTACCCCTACGAGCAGTACCTC. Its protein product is CSRSGHYPYEQYL.

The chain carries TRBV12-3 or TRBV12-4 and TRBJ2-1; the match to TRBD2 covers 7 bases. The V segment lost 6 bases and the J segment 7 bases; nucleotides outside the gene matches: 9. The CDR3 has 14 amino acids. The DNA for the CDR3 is TGTGCCAGCAGGGGGGGGAAAATAAGTAATGAGCAGTTCTTC. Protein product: CASRGGKISNEQFF.

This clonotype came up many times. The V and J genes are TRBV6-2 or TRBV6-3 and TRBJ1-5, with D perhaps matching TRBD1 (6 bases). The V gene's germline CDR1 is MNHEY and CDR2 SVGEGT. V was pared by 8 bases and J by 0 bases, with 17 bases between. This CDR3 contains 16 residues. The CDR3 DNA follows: TGTGCCAGCGGCTCAACAGGGAAAGGTAGCAATCAGCCCCAGCATTTT. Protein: CASGSTGKGSNQPQHF.

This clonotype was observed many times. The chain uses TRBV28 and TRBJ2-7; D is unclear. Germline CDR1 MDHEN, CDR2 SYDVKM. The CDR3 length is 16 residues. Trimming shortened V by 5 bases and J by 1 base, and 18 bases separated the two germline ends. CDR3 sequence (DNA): TGTGCCAGCAGTCCCGTTGGGCGGCAAAAGTCCTACGAGCAGTACTTC. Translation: CASSPVGRQKSYEQYF.

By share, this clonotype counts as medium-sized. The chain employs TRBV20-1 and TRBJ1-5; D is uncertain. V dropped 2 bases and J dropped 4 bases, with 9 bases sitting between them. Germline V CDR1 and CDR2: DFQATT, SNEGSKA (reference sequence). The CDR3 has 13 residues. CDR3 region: CSARSGGNQPQHF. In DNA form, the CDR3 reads TGCAGTGCTAGATCGGGAGGGAATCAGCCCCAGCATTTT.

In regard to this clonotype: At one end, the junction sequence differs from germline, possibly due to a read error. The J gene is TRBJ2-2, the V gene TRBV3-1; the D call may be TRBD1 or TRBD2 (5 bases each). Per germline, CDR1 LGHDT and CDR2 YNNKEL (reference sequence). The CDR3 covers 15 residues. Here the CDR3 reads CACSPGHGNTGELSF. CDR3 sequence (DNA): TGTGCCTGCAGCCCCGGACACGGGAACACCGGGGAGCTGTCTTTT. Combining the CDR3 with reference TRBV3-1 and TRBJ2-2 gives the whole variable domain DTAVSQTPKYLVTQMGNDKSIKCEQNLGHDTMYWYKQDSKKFLKIMFSYNNKELIINETVPNRFSPKSPDKAHLNLHINSLELGDSAVYFCACSPGHGNTGELSFGEGSRLTVL.

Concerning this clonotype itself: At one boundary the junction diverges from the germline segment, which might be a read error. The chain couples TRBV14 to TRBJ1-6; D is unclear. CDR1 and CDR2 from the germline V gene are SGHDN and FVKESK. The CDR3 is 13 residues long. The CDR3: CASSQIGDSPLHF. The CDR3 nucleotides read TGCGCCAGCAGCCAGATTGGGGATTCACCCCTCCACTTT. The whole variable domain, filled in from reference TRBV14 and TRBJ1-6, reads EAGVTQFPSHSVIEKGQTVTLRCDPISGHDNLYWYRRVMGKEIKFLLHFVKESKQDESGMPNNRFLAERTGGTYSTLKVQPAELEDSGVYFCASSQIGDSPLHFGNGTRLTVT.